This T cell receptor beta chain emerged from a study of molecular identifiers for immune sequencing clone quantification listed by TCRdb under 2018. Regarding the complete study: In a replicate experiment, RNA from around 20,000 or 100,000 naive CD8 T cells was split into five aliquots, four of which were sequenced. CD8 T cells were used in a methods study to benchmark molecular-identifier clustering-based TCR repertoire sequencing (MIDCIRS) and TCR RNA copy counting.

The table lists this clonotype with many counts. It has no known antigen specificity. Within one base of it there is no much larger clone, and no base qualities were kept. In the germline V gene, CDR1 corresponds to SGHDN and CDR2 to FVKESK. The CDR3 has 12 amino acids, counting the end cysteine and phenylalanine. Only CDR3 DNA is held: 36 bases, read in frame from base 1. Trimming costs V 0 bases and J 9 bases, and their ends lie 6 bases apart. Library method: PCR. TCRdb shows the sequencer as Illumina HiSeq 4000. Bulk TCR libraries were prepared as previously described, using TCR primers listed in Table S5. The Qiagen AllPrep DNA/RNA kit was used to purify total RNA. Before analysis, reads from multiple sequencing runs of one library were combined. In the paper's pipeline: Reads were retained only if an exact TCR constant sequence was present, and the retained reads were trimmed to 150 nt and grouped according to their 12-nt molecular barcodes. Within each barcode group, reads were sub-clustered at a 15% Levenshtein threshold, and quality-weighted consensus sequences were built per RNA molecule. Non-functional sequences were removed, as were lower-count sequences one edit away from another. Barcode sub-clusters with fewer than 20% of the maximum read count were removed, based on fitting two negative binomial distributions. TCRdb reran the public reads through fastp at Q25 and MiXCR, keeping productive beta chains. Records with the same CDR3 protein are collapsed into one entry carrying the most frequent genes and DNA. These V and J calls derive from TCRdb rather than the authors' analysis. The sample table contains about 320,000 distinct CDR3 sequences; only one count was recorded for 20% to 25% of them. The ten largest clones add up to more than 0.8% of the sample.

Summary of the overall study and its limitations: In CMV-specific effector cells, clones with more than 20 RNA copies accounted for over 97% of molecules, whereas in naive cells such clones accounted for under 1%. The naive libraries included spiked-in Jurkat TCR RNA (10 copies' worth), and this Jurkat TCR RNA is not part of the donor repertoire. Highly expanded clone sizes could be underestimated if identical TCR molecules share a barcode. Without barcode sub-clustering, chimeric consensus sequences inflated TCR diversity; chimeras reached as high as 47%. About 2.9 recovered TCR RNA copies per cell were obtained by modeling, versus about 9 by digital PCR, implying a capture efficiency of about 30%. A single cell's worth of spiked-in Jurkat TCR RNA was reported detectable even among around 970,000 naive CD8 T cells.

Libraries of naive CD8 T cells were built from anywhere between about 19,000 and 1,100,000 sorted cells, with 10%, 30% or 50% of the purified RNA used. Naive CD8 T cells, defined as CD8+CD4-CCR7+CD45RA+, were FACS-sorted into RLT Plus buffer on a BD FACSAria II. To test detection sensitivity, Jurkat RNA equal to some 11 TCR copies was added to samples of roughly 18,000-1,100,000 naive CD8 T cells. Enrichment of CD8 T cells was performed with RosetteSep CD8+ T Cell Enrichment Cocktail and Ficoll-Paque, after which ACK red cell lysis was carried out. What was sequenced was naive CD8+ T cells from blood, with Jurkat cell RNA spiked in. This specimen's cell subset or site label, per the study, means: FACS-sorted CD8+CD4-CCR7+CD45RA+ naive T cells. The V and J segments used are TRBV14 and TRBJ2-1; no D segment can be confidently identified. The sequence was collected from a human donor in good health. Some libraries in this study had Jurkat cell RNA spiked in. The bases read TGTGCCAGCAGCCAAGATGTACTTGAGCAGTTCTTC. It specifies CASSQDVLEQFF. Outside the CDR3, residues come from the reference TRBV14 and TRBJ2-1 proteins, so the full variable domain is: EAGVTQFPSHSVIEKGQTVTLRCDPISGHDNLYWYRRVMGKEIKFLLHFVKESKQDESGMPNNRFLAERTGGTYSTLKVQPAELEDSGVYFCASSQDVLEQFFGPGTRLTVL.